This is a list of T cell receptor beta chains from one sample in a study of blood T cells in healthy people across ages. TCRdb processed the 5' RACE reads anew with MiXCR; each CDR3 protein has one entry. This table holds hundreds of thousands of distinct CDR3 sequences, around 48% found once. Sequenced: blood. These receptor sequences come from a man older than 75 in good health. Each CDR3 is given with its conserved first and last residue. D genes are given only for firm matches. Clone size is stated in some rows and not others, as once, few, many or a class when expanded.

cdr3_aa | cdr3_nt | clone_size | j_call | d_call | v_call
CSAREGSGRSKTQYF | TGCAGTGCTAGAGAGGGAAGCGGGAGATCAAAGACCCAGTACTTC | NA | TRBJ2-5 | TRBD2 | TRBV20-1
CSARVGGGAKNIQYF | TGCAGTGCTAGAGTTGGGGGGGGTGCCAAAAACATTCAGTACTTC | few | TRBJ2-4 | TRBD2 | TRBV20-1
CSARDQRGRSYEQYF | TGCAGTGCTAGAGATCAACGGGGGAGGTCCTACGAGCAGTACTTC | NA | TRBJ2-7 | NA | TRBV20-1
CASSPEGGSTDTQYF | TGTGCCAGCAGCCCCGAGGGCGGGAGCACAGATACGCAGTATTTT | few | TRBJ2-3 | NA | TRBV13
CASSLTFVRGSSYEQYF | TGTGCCAGCAGCTTAACATTTGTGCGGGGTAGCTCCTACGAGCAGTACTTC | NA | TRBJ2-7 | NA | TRBV27
CASSSGQSRLEKLFF | TGCGCCAGCAGCTCGGGACAAAGTCGGCTTGAAAAACTGTTTTTT | NA | TRBJ1-4 | NA | TRBV5-1
CASSYSKTGPNYGYTF | TGTGCCAGCAGTTACTCGAAGACGGGGCCGAACTATGGCTACACCTTC | NA | TRBJ1-2 | NA | TRBV6-5
CASSLDPSTEQFF | TGCGCCAGCAGCTTGGACCCTAGCACTGAGCAGTTCTTC | NA | TRBJ2-1 | NA | TRBV5-1
CSVELHSENTDTQYF | TGCAGCGTTGAACTTCATAGCGAGAACACAGATACGCAGTATTTT | NA | TRBJ2-3 | NA | TRBV29-1
CSVEDPDRSAYEQFF | TGCAGCGTTGAAGATCCGGACAGGAGTGCCTACGAGCAGTTCTTC | NA | TRBJ2-1 | TRBD1 | TRBV29-1
CSVEEGSEQYF | TGCAGCGTTGAAGAGGGCTCCGAGCAGTACTTC | few | TRBJ2-7 | NA | TRBV29-1
CASSFLSDREDTQYF | TGTGCCAGCAGTTTTCTATCTGACAGGGAAGATACGCAGTATTTT | many | TRBJ2-3 | TRBD1 | TRBV6-5
CSATTKMNTEAFF | TGCAGTGCTACCACTAAAATGAACACTGAAGCTTTCTTT | NA | TRBJ1-1 | NA | TRBV20-1
CSAYPALAGGYEQYF | TGCAGTGCTTATCCAGCTCTAGCGGGAGGATACGAGCAGTACTTC | NA | TRBJ2-7 | TRBD2 | TRBV20-1
CSARDRAGQAKNIQYF | TGCAGTGCTAGAGACAGGGCGGGACAAGCCAAAAACATTCAGTACTTC | many | TRBJ2-4 | NA | TRBV20-1
CSVQTSLSTDTQYF | TGCAGCGTCCAGACTAGCCTGAGCACAGATACGCAGTATTTT | few | TRBJ2-3 | TRBD2 | TRBV29-1
CASSQGQLAVPDTQYF | TGTGCCAGCAGCCAAGGTCAACTAGCGGTTCCAGATACGCAGTATTTT | NA | TRBJ2-3 | TRBD2 | TRBV14
CASSLDRAGRADTQYF | TGTGCCAGCAGCTTAGATCGGGCAGGCCGTGCAGATACGCAGTATTTT | NA | TRBJ2-3 | NA | TRBV11-2
CASSKGGKGRMNTEAFF | TGTGCCAGCAGCAAAGGCGGGAAGGGGCGGATGAACACTGAAGCTTTCTTT | NA | TRBJ1-1 | NA | TRBV11-2
CASSWATIRTDTQYF | TGTGCCAGCAGCTGGGCTACTATACGCACAGATACGCAGTATTTT | few | TRBJ2-3 | NA | TRBV7-2
CSAFTGAPFSEQYF | TGCAGTGCTTTTACAGGGGCCCCCTTTTCTGAGCAGTACTTC | NA | TRBJ2-4 | TRBD1 | TRBV20-1
CASSFHSGTFGEQYF | TGTGCCAGCAGCTTTCATAGCGGTACGTTCGGTGAGCAGTACTTC | NA | TRBJ2-5 | NA | TRBV11-2
CASSTARQADTQYF | TGTGCCAGCAGCACCGCGAGGCAGGCAGATACGCAGTATTTT | NA | TRBJ2-3 | NA | TRBV9
CASSSDKQGTNNYEQYF | TGCGCCAGCAGCTCCGATAAACAGGGGACCAACAACTACGAGCAGTACTTC | NA | TRBJ2-7 | TRBD1 | TRBV5-1
CASRRGPSYEQYF | TGTGCCAGCAGACGGGGCCCCTCCTACGAGCAGTACTTC | NA | TRBJ2-7 | NA | TRBV7-2
CASSEDKTGGNQPQHF | TGTGCCAGCAGCGAAGACAAGACAGGGGGCAATCAGCCCCAGCATTTT | NA | TRBJ1-5 | TRBD1 | TRBV7-9
CASSLGGAVQETQYF | TGTGCCAGCTCACTAGGCGGCGCAGTCCAAGAGACCCAGTACTTC | NA | TRBJ2-5 | NA | TRBV18
CASSQPGRSSYEQYF | TGCGCCAGCAGCCAGCCGGGACGGAGTTCCTACGAGCAGTACTTC | few | TRBJ2-7 | NA | TRBV5-1
CASSQATGGWQPQHF | TGCGCCAGCAGCCAGGCCACAGGGGGCTGGCAGCCCCAGCATTTT | NA | TRBJ1-5 | TRBD1 | TRBV4-1
CSASLGARDEQFF | TGCAGTGCTAGTCTGGGGGCCCGGGATGAGCAGTTCTTC | NA | TRBJ2-1 | NA | TRBV20-1
CASTKQGGAAGYTF | TGTGCCAGCACTAAACAGGGTGGAGCTGCTGGCTACACCTTC | many | TRBJ1-2 | NA | TRBV6-5
CASSPPLRQGLYGYTF | TGTGCCAGCAGTCCCCCCCTCCGCCAGGGACTATATGGCTACACCTTC | NA | TRBJ1-2 | NA | TRBV28
CANSLNSGTGGNLDEQFF | TGCGCCAACAGCTTAAACTCCGGGACAGGGGGCAATTTGGATGAGCAGTTCTTC | NA | TRBJ2-1 | TRBD1 | TRBV5-1
CASSVEGRNTEAFF | TGTGCCAGCAGCGTAGAAGGGAGGAACACTGAAGCTTTCTTT | once | TRBJ1-1 | NA | TRBV9
CSARAGEYEQYF | TGCAGTGCTAGGGCTGGGGAGTACGAGCAGTACTTC | NA | TRBJ2-7 | NA | TRBV20-1
CASSSGYGSYNEQFF | TGTGCCAGCAGCTCAGGTTATGGGTCCTACAATGAGCAGTTCTTC | NA | TRBJ2-1 | NA | TRBV7-8
CASSYDLLPRDRLSDGYTF | TGTGCCAGCAGTTACGACCTCCTTCCCCGGGACAGACTTTCGGATGGCTACACCTTC | NA | TRBJ1-2 | TRBD1 | TRBV6-5
CASSRPWGHTGEQYF | TGTGCCAGCAGCCGTCCTTGGGGACACACAGGTGAGCAGTACTTC | few | TRBJ2-5 | NA | TRBV6-5
CASSKGLAGASYEQYF | TGCGCCAGCAGCAAAGGACTAGCGGGAGCGTCCTACGAGCAGTACTTC | NA | TRBJ2-7 | TRBD2 | TRBV5-1
CASSLTSGSYNEQLF | TGCGCCAGCAGCTTGACTAGCGGGTCCTACAATGAGCAGCTCTTC | NA | TRBJ2-1 | TRBD2 | TRBV7-2
CASSQTLSTGSNQPQHF | TGCGCCAGCAGCCAGACCCTCTCGACAGGGAGTAATCAGCCCCAGCATTTT | NA | TRBJ1-5 | TRBD1 | TRBV4-3
CASSTPSGRGGIRYF | TGTGCCAGCAGTACCCCTAGTGGAAGGGGAGGCATTCGGTACTTC | NA | TRBJ2-4 | NA | TRBV28
CASSDSKSGREQYF | TGTGCCAGCAGTGACTCTAAAAGTGGGCGCGAGCAGTACTTC | NA | TRBJ2-7 | NA | TRBV6-5
CASSQGRLGEQYF | TGTGCCAGCAGTCAAGGACGGCTCGGGGAGCAGTACTTC | few | TRBJ2-7 | NA | TRBV7-2
CASSLGGALGYQYF | TGTGCCAGCAGCTTGGGGGGTGCCCTTGGTTACCAGTACTTC | NA | TRBJ2-4 | NA | TRBV5-5
CASNPLAGSRNEQFF | TGTGCCAGCAACCCCCTGGCTGGGAGCCGGAATGAGCAGTTCTTC | NA | TRBJ2-1 | NA | TRBV7-2
CASSGDRDEAFF | TGTGCCAGCAGCGGAGACAGGGATGAAGCTTTCTTT | once | TRBJ1-1 | TRBD1 | TRBV9
CASRALAGGEQYF | TGTGCCAGCAGAGCACTAGCGGGAGGTGAGCAGTACTTC | NA | TRBJ2-7 | TRBD2 | TRBV12-3/TRBV12-4